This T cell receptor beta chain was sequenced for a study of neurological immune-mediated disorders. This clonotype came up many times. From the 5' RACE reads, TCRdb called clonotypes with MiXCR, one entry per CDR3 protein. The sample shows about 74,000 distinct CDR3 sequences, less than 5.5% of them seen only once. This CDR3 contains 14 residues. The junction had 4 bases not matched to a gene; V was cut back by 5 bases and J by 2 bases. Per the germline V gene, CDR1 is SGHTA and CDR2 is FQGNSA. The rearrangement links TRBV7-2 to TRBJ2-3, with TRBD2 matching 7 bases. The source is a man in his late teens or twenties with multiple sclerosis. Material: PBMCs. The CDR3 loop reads CASSPRGVTDTQYF. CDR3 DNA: TGTGCCAGCAGCCCCCGGGGGGTCACAGATACGCAGTATTTT.